The present entry profiles one T cell receptor (beta chain) with its context. Its antigen is still unknown. CDR3 length: 16 residues. V was clipped by 4 bases and J by 2 bases; unmatched bases: 5. The germline V gene has CDR1 LNHDA and CDR2 SQIVND (reference sequence). The data were produced by immunoSEQ multiplex PCR, yet TCRdb's version contains in-frame clones alone and is incomplete. The sample consists of 100,000 to 110,000 clones, around 90% of them appearing once. This sample was included in a study of OX40 agonist ivuxolimab in advanced cancers. Study observations and caveats: Which antigen the expanded peripheral T cells recognized is unknown.

The chain joins TRBV19 to TRBJ2-1, with 10 positions matching TRBD1. This clonotype originated in an adult with an advanced solid tumor such as melanoma, head and neck, liver or kidney cancer. The starting material was CD4+ or CD8+ T cells sorted from blood, obtained in a trial of the OX40 agonist ivuxolimab. The CDR3 loop is CASSKRTGGTYNEQFF. The CDR3 region has the DNA TGTGCCAGTAGTAAGAGGACAGGGGGGACCTACAATGAGCAGTTCTTC. Full variable domain (missing parts from reference TRBV19 and TRBJ2-1): DGGITQSPKYLFRKEGQNVTLSCEQNLNHDAMYWYRQDPGQGLRLIYYSQIVNDFQKGDIAEGYSVSREKKESFPLTVTSAQKNPTAFYLCASSKRTGGTYNEQFFGPGTRLTVL.